A selection of T cell receptor beta chains follows, all from one sample in a study of PD-L1 blockade in urothelial cancer. Assay used: immunoSEQ multiplex PCR; TCRdb lists only in-frame clones, some missing. Here the sample spans roughly 84,000 clones, roughly 82% being singletons. The sequenced sample was PBMCs, obtained around atezolizumab (anti-PD-L1) treatment. All receptors come from a man aged 65-85 years with urothelial cancer. Both conserved end residues are part of each CDR3. The D gene is left open where the match is weak. Size is stated for part of the rows, as once, few or many counts, or as a class when the clone is expanded.

clone size	D gene	V gene	J gene	CDR3 DNA	CDR3 protein
-	TRBD1	TRBV6-6	TRBJ2-3	TGTGCCAGCAGTCACAGGGGGCGGGAAGATACGCAGTATTTT	CASSHRGREDTQYF
-	-	TRBV6-1	TRBJ2-7	TGTGCCAGCAGTGAAGGTGGGGGGATCAACGAGCAGTACTTC	CASSEGGGINEQYF
once	-	TRBV5-6	TRBJ2-5	TGTGCCAGCAGCTTGGTGATGGCCCGAGAGACCCAGTACTTC	CASSLVMARETQYF
few	TRBD2	TRBV7-2	TRBJ2-1	TGTGCCAGCAGCCCCCAGACTAGCGCCTCCTACAATGAGCAGTTCTTC	CASSPQTSASYNEQFF
-	TRBD1	TRBV6-1	TRBJ1-1	TGTGCCAGCAGTCGGGACAGGGTTACCACTGAAGCTTTCTTT	CASSRDRVTTEAFF
once	-	TRBV5-1	TRBJ2-5	TGCGCCAGCAGCCCGACAGGGAGGCGGGTAGGAGAGACCCAGTACTTC	CASSPTGRRVGETQYF
-	-	TRBV6-5	TRBJ1-5	TGTGCCAGCAGTTACGGGGGAGGGAGCAATCAGCCCCAGCATTTT	CASSYGGGSNQPQHF
-	-	TRBV27	TRBJ2-2	TGTGCCAGCAGTCTCAGACCCTTAGACTCCGGGGAGCTGTTTTTT	CASSLRPLDSGELFF
-	TRBD2	TRBV5-4	TRBJ2-7	TGTGCCAGCAGCTCCGTGGGGGGGGACGAGCAGTACTTC	CASSSVGGDEQYF
-	-	TRBV19	TRBJ2-7	TGTGCCAGTAGTATAGGGGTCCGGGCCTACGAGCAGTACTTC	CASSIGVRAYEQYF
-	TRBD1	TRBV9	TRBJ1-2	TGTGCCAGCAGCCCATCTACCACAGGGGTCTATGGCTACACCTTC	CASSPSTTGVYGYTF
-	-	TRBV7-2	TRBJ2-5	TGTGCCAGCAGCTCCTGGGCACAAGAGACCCAGTACTTC	CASSSWAQETQYF
-	TRBD1	TRBV7-2	TRBJ2-1	TGTGCCAGCAGCTTAGTAGGGGGCCCTGAGCAGTTCTTC	CASSLVGGPEQFF
-	-	TRBV5-4	TRBJ2-7	TGTGCCAGCAGCTTTGGAGTCGGTAGCTACCACGAGCAGTACTTC	CASSFGVGSYHEQYF
-	TRBD1	TRBV30	TRBJ1-2	TGTGCCTGTGCCTCTTCCGGGACAGCCGTTTATGGCTACACCTTC	CACASSGTAVYGYTF
-	TRBD1	TRBV5-4	TRBJ2-3	TGTGCCAGCAGCTCCGGGCGTCCGGGACAGGGGGCAGATACGCAGTATTTT	CASSSGRPGQGADTQYF
few	-	TRBV19	TRBJ1-1	TGTGCCAGTAGTACTCACCGAGGCGGGTTTGACACTGAAGCTTTCTTT	CASSTHRGGFDTEAFF
-	-	TRBV2	TRBJ1-5	TGTGCCAGCAGACCCCAGTCGGGAATAGGCAATCAGCCCCAGCATTTT	CASRPQSGIGNQPQHF
-	TRBD2	TRBV10-3	TRBJ2-3	TGTGCCATCAGTGAGTCACGCGGGGGTCCTACCACAGATACGCAGTATTTT	CAISESRGGPTTDTQYF
-	TRBD1	TRBV27	TRBJ1-4	TGTGCCAGCAGTTACAGGGGGAAAAATGAAAAACTGTTTTTT	CASSYRGKNEKLFF
-	-	TRBV9	TRBJ2-3	TGTGCCAGCAGCGCTCAACAGGGCGCTACGCAGTATTTT	CASSAQQGATQYF
-	TRBD1	TRBV2	TRBJ1-2	TGTGCCAGCAGCTTTCTACAGGGGGCGTTGGGCTACACCTTC	CASSFLQGALGYTF
-	-	TRBV6-5	TRBJ2-1	TGTGCCAGCAGTTCAAGCGGGCCTTACAATGAGCAGTTCTTC	CASSSSGPYNEQFF
-	TRBD1	TRBV19	TRBJ1-1	TGTGCCAGTAGTAAGTCCTACACTGGGACAGCGAACACTGAAGCTTTCTTT	CASSKSYTGTANTEAFF
-	-	TRBV19	TRBJ1-2	TGTGCCAGTAGTATTGAAGGGGTTGGCGGCTACACCTTC	CASSIEGVGGYTF
once	-	TRBV28	TRBJ1-1	TGTGCCAGCAGTTTATCTGGAGACACTGAAGCTTTCTTT	CASSLSGDTEAFF
-	TRBD1	TRBV15	TRBJ1-6	TGTGCCACCAGCAGAGGGGGACAGCTTAATTCACCCCTCCACTTT	CATSRGGQLNSPLHF
once	-	TRBV28	TRBJ1-2	TGTGCCAGCAGTTCTAGCCTCGGGACTTCTCCTAACTATGGCTACACCTTC	CASSSSLGTSPNYGYTF
-	-	TRBV2	TRBJ2-3	TGTGCCAGCAGCCCCACTCAGACAGGCGCCCTAACAGATACGCAGTATTTT	CASSPTQTGALTDTQYF
-	TRBD1	TRBV18	TRBJ1-4	TGTGCCAGCTCACCACCGGTGGAAGATGGACAGGGTGAAAAACTGTTTTTT	CASSPPVEDGQGEKLFF
-	-	TRBV10-3	TRBJ2-7	TGTGCCATCAGTGCCTTCGGGGGAGAGCAGTACTTC	CAISAFGGEQYF
once	-	TRBV19	TRBJ2-5	TGTGCCAGTAGTCCCCTGTGGGGAGGGGGAGAGACCCAGTACTTC	CASSPLWGGGETQYF
once	TRBD2	TRBV16	TRBJ2-3	TGTGCCAGCAGCCAGGGGAGGGAGAGTACGCAGTATTTT	CASSQGRESTQYF
-	-	TRBV6-6	TRBJ2-2	TGTGCCAGCAAAAGGGGGCAGGAGGGGAACACCGGGGAGCTGTTTTTT	CASKRGQEGNTGELFF
-	-	TRBV10-2	TRBJ2-1	TGCGCCAGCGGTCCCGGGCAGTTCTTC	CASGPGQFF
-	TRBD1	TRBV11-2	TRBJ2-7	TGTGCCAGCAGCCCCCAAGGACAGGTCTACGAGCAGTACTTC	CASSPQGQVYEQYF
-	-	TRBV7-3	TRBJ1-1	TGTGCCAGCAGCTTAACTGCAGGGAACACTGAAGCTTTCTTT	CASSLTAGNTEAFF
-	TRBD1	TRBV7-9	TRBJ2-1	TGTGCCAGCAGCCGGGACAGGCTTAGGAATGAGCAGTTCTTC	CASSRDRLRNEQFF
-	-	TRBV5-1	TRBJ1-5	TGCGCCAGCAGCTTGGGCTACGGGCAGCCCCAGCATTTT	CASSLGYGQPQHF
few	-	TRBV12-5	TRBJ2-7	TGTGCTAGTGGTTTGGAAAGGGGGGGAGAGCAGTACTTC	CASGLERGGEQYF
-	-	TRBV29-1	TRBJ1-2	TGCAGCGTTGAGAGTACGGGGGGTCTTGGTGGAGGCTACACCTTC	CSVESTGGLGGGYTF
-	TRBD2	TRBV5-8	TRBJ2-1	TGTGCCAGCAGCCTAGGACTAGCGGGGCAGTTCTTC	CASSLGLAGQFF
once	TRBD2	TRBV5-1	TRBJ2-3	TGCGCCAGCAGCTTGGCGGGGGGAACAGATACGCAGTATTTT	CASSLAGGTDTQYF
-	TRBD2	TRBV15	TRBJ2-1	TGTGCCACCAGCAGATTTATAGCGGGCTCCTACAATGAGCAGTTCTTC	CATSRFIAGSYNEQFF
-	TRBD1	TRBV25-1	TRBJ2-4	TGTGCCAGAGGCGCCACAGGGGGTGGGCAAAACATTCAGTACTTC	CARGATGGGQNIQYF
-	TRBD1	TRBV6-1	TRBJ1-4	TGTGCCAGCAGTGGTTGGACAGGGAACGAAAAACTGTTTTTT	CASSGWTGNEKLFF
-	-	TRBV5-6	TRBJ2-2	TGTGCCAGCAGCTTGGGAGGAGAGGAGCTGTTTTTT	CASSLGGEELFF
-	TRBD1	TRBV5-6	TRBJ1-1	TGTGCCAGCAGCCGACGACAGGGCATTGACACTGAAGCTTTCTTT	CASSRRQGIDTEAFF
-	TRBD2	TRBV27	TRBJ2-3	TGTGCCAGCAGTGGCCGACTAGCGGGAGGCACAGATACGCAGTATTTT	CASSGRLAGGTDTQYF
-	TRBD2	TRBV7-6	TRBJ2-3	TGTGCCAGCAGCCCCACTGCGGGGGCAGATACGCAGTATTTT	CASSPTAGADTQYF
-	-	TRBV27	TRBJ2-7	TGTGCCAGCAGTTTGGTTCAGGGGCGCATGTACGAGCAGTACTTC	CASSLVQGRMYEQYF